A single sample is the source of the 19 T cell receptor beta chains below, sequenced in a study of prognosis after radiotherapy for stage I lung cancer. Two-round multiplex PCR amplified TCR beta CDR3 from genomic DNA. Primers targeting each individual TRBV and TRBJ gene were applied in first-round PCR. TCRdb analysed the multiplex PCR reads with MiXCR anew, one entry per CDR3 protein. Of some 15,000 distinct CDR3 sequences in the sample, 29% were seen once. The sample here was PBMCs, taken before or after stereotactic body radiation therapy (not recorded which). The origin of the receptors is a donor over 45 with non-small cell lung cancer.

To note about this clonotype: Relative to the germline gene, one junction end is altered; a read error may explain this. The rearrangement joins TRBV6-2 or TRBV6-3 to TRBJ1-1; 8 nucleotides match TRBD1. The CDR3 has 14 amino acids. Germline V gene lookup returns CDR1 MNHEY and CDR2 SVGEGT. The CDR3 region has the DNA TGTGCCAGCAGACCAGGGGGCGTTAACACTGAATCTTTCTTT. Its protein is CASRPGGVNTESFF.

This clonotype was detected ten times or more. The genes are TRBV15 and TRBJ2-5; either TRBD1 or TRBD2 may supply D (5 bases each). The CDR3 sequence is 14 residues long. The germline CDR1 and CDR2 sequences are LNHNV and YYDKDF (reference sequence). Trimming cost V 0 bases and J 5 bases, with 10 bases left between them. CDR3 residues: CATSRDGAQETQYF. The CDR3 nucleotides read TGTGCCACCAGCAGAGACGGGGCTCAGGAGACCCAGTACTTC.

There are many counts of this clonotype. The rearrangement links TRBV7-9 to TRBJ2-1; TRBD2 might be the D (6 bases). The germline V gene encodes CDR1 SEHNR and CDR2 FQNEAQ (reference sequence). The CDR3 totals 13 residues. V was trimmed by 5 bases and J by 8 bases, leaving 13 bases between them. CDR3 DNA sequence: TGTGCCAGCAGCCGACTAGTTGTCGATGAGCAGTTCTTC. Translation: CASSRLVVDEQFF. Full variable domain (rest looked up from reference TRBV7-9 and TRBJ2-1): DTGVSQNPRHKITKRGQNVTFRCDPISEHNRLYWYRQTLGQGPEFLTYFQNEAQLEKSRLLSDRFSAERPKGSFSTLEIQRTEQGDSAMYLCASSRLVVDEQFFGPGTRLTVL.

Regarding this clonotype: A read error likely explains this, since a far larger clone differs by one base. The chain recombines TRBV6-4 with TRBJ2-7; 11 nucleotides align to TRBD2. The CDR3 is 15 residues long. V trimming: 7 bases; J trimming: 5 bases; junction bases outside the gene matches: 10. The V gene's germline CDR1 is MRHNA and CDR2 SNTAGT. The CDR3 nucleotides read TGTGCCAGCATTCCTACTAGCGGGAGATTCCACGAGCAGTACTTC. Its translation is CASIPTSGRFHEQYF.

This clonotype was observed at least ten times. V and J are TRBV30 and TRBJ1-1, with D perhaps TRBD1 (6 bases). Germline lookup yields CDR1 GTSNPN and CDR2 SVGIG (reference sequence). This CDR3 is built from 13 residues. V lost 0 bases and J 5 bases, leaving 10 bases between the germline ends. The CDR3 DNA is TGTGCCTGGAGTGTATTAGGGGGGACTGAAGCTTTCTTT. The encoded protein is CAWSVLGGTEAFF.

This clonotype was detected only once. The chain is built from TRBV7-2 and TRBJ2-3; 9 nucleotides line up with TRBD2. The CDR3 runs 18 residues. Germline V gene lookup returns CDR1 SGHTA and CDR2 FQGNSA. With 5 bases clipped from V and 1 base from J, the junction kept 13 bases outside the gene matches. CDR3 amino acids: CASSNKGLALRGTDTQYF. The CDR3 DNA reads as TGTGCCAGCAGCAATAAGGGACTAGCCCTTAGGGGCACAGATACGCAGTATTTT.

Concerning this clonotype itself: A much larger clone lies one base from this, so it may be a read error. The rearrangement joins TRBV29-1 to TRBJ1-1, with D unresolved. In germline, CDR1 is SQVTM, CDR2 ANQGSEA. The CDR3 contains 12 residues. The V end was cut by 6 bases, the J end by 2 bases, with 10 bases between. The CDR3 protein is CSVKNFNTEAFF. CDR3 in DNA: TGCAGCGTCAAGAATTTTAACACTGAAGCTTTCTTT.

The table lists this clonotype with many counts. The CDR3 region is CASGPGLAGTEQFF. The CDR3 region has the DNA TGTGCTAGTGGTCCAGGACTAGCGGGAACTGAGCAGTTCTTC. The chain carries TRBV12-5 and TRBJ2-1; the match to TRBD2 covers 12 bases. J gave up 9 bases and V 5 bases, and 5 bases lay outside the gene matches. CDR1 is LGHNT, CDR2 FRNRAP, per germline. The CDR3 is 14 residues long.

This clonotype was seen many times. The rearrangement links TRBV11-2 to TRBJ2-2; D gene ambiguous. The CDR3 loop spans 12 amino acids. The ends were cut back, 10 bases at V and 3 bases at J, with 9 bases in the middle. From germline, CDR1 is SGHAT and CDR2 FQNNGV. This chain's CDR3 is CATQQHTGELFF. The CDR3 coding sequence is TGTGCCACCCAACAGCACACCGGGGAGCTGTTTTTT. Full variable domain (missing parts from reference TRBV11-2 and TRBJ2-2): EAGVAQSPRYKIIEKRQSVAFWCNPISGHATLYWYQQILGQGPKLLIQFQNNGVVDDSQLPKDRFSAERLKGVDSTLKIQPAKLEDSAVYLCATQQHTGELFFGEGSRLTVL.

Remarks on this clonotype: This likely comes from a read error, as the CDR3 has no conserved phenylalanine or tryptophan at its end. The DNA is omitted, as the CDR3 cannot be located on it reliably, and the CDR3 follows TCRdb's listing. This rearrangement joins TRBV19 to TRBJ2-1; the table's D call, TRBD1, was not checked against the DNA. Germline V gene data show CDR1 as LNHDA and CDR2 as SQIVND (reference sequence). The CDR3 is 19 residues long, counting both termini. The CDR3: CASSTGTGGYGEIDNEQLL.

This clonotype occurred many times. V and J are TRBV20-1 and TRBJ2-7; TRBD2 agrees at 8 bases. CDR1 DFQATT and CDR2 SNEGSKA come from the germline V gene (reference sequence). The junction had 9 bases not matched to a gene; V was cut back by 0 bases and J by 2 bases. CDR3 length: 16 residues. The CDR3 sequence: CSARDLGAGEAYEQYF. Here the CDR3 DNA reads TGCAGTGCTAGAGATTTGGGAGCGGGAGAGGCCTACGAGCAGTACTTC.

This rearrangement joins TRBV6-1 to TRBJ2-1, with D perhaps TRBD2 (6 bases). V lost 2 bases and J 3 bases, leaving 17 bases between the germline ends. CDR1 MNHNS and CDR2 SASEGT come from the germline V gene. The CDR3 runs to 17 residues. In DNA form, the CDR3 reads TGTGCCAGCAGTGAACCCGGTGGGAGGCGCCACTACAATGAGCAGTTCTTC. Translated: CASSEPGGRRHYNEQFF.

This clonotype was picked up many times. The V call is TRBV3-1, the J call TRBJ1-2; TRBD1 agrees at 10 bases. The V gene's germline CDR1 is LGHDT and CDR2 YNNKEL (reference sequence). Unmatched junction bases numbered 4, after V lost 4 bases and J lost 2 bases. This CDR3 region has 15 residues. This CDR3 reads CASSPPGQGNYGYTF. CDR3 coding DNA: TGTGCCAGCAGCCCTCCGGGACAGGGGAACTATGGCTACACCTTC.

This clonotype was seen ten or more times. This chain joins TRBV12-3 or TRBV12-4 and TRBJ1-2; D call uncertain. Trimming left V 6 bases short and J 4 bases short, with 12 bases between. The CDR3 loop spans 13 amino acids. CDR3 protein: CASRSGPSYGYTF. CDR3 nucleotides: TGTGCCAGCAGATCAGGACCATCCTATGGCTACACCTTC.

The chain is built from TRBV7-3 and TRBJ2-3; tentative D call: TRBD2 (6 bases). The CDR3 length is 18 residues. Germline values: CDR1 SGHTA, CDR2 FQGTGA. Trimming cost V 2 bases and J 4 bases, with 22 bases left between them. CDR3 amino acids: CASSLAVGLAGGPDTQYF. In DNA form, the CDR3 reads TGTGCCAGCAGCTTAGCGGTGGGGCTAGCTGGAGGGCCAGATACGCAGTATTTT.

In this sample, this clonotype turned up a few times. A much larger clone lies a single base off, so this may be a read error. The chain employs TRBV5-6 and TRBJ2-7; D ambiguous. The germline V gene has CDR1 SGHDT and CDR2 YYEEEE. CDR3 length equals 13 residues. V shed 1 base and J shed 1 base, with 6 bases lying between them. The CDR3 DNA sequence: TGTGCCAGCAGCTTGATAGATTCCTACGAGCAGTACTTC. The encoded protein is CASSLIDSYEQYF.

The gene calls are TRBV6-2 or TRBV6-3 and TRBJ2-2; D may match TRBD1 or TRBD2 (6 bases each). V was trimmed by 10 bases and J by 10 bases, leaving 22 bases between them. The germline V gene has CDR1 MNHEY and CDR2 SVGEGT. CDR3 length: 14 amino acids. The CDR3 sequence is CAITRGGSAVELFF. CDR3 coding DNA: TGTGCCATCACCAGGGGAGGATCGGCCGTGGAGCTGTTTTTT.

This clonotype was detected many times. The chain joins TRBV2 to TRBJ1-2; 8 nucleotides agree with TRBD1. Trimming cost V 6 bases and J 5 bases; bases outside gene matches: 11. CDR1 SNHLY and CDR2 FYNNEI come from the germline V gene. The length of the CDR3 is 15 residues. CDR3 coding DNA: TGTGCCAGCAGATTTTCCCGGACAGGGTCGTATGGCTACACCTTC. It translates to CASRFSRTGSYGYTF. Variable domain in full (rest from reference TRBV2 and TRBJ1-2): EPEVTQTPSHQVTQMGQEVILRCVPISNHLYFYWYRQILGQKVEFLVSFYNNEISEKSEIFDDQFSVERPDGSNFTLKIRSTKLEDSAMYFCASRFSRTGSYGYTFGSGTRLTVV.

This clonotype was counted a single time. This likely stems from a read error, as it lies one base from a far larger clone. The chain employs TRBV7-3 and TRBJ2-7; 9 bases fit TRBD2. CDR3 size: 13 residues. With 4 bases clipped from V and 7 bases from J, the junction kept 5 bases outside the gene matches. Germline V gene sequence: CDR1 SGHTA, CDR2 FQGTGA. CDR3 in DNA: TGTGCCAGCAGCTCTGGCGGGGGGGATGAGCAGTACTTC. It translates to CASSSGGGDEQYF.